Listed below are T cell receptor beta chains from one sample, sequenced in a study of T cell responses to AZD1222 COVID-19 vaccine. Assay used: immunoSEQ multiplex PCR; TCRdb lists only in-frame clones, some missing. The profile shows about 150,000 clones, around 89% of them singletons. This material consisted of peripheral blood, taken on day 0 of AZD1222 vaccination. Every receptor here comes from an adult in good health. Each CDR3 is given with its conserved first and last residue. The D gene is left open where the match is weak. Rows may omit the clone size; those that give it use once, few, many or a size class.

V gene	J gene	clone size	D gene	CDR3 DNA	CDR3 protein
TRBV7-6	TRBJ1-1	-	TRBD1	TGTGCCAGCAGCTCCCGACCTGGACAGGGGAACACTGAAGCTTTCTTT	CASSSRPGQGNTEAFF
TRBV5-4	TRBJ2-7	once	TRBD2	TGTGCCAGCAGGTCAAGGGGAGCGGGAGGTCCCTACGAGCAGTACTTC	CASRSRGAGGPYEQYF
TRBV2	TRBJ1-2	-	-	TGTGCCAGCAGTGAAACCCTCTATGGCTACACCTTC	CASSETLYGYTF
TRBV2	TRBJ1-3	-	-	TGTGCCAGCAGATCCGCGGGAAACACCATATATTTT	CASRSAGNTIYF
TRBV11-1	TRBJ1-1	-	-	TGTGCCAGCAGCCCCCCGGGCGGATTCACTGAAGCTTTCTTT	CASSPPGGFTEAFF
TRBV18	TRBJ2-3	once	-	TGTGCCAGCTCACCACCGTCGGTAGATACGCAGTATTTT	CASSPPSVDTQYF
TRBV18	TRBJ1-5	-	-	TGTGCCAGCTCACGGCCGGGGGACCTCAATCAGCCCCAGCATTTT	CASSRPGDLNQPQHF
TRBV29-1	TRBJ2-6	-	-	TGCAGCGCCGACAGCTCTGGGGCCAACGTCCTGACTTTC	CSADSSGANVLTF
TRBV27	TRBJ2-7	-	TRBD1	TGTGCCAGCAGTTTATCAGGCGGGACAGGGGGCGAGCAGTACTTC	CASSLSGGTGGEQYF
TRBV5-4	TRBJ1-1	-	TRBD1	TGTGCCAGCAGCGGAAGACAGGGGGGCGAGGGCACTGAAGCTTTCTTT	CASSGRQGGEGTEAFF
TRBV7-9	TRBJ1-2	-	TRBD1	TGTGCCAGCAGCTTAGGCAGGGGGGCCACCGAGCTCGCTGGCTACACCTTC	CASSLGRGATELAGYTF
TRBV9	TRBJ2-3	-	-	TGTGCCAGCAGCGTAGGCGGAGTCGAAAATACGCAGTATTTT	CASSVGGVENTQYF
TRBV27	TRBJ1-2	-	TRBD1	TGTGCCAGCAGGGGACAGAGTAGACAATATGGCTACACCTTC	CASRGQSRQYGYTF
TRBV6-5	TRBJ2-1	-	TRBD2	TGTGCCAGCAACGTTAGCGGGAGATTCGTGGGTGGGCAGTTCTTC	CASNVSGRFVGGQFF
TRBV4-2	TRBJ1-6	-	TRBD1	TGTGCCAGCAGCCAAGAAGGGACAGGGGGCAGGTCACCCCTCCACTTT	CASSQEGTGGRSPLHF
TRBV7-2	TRBJ2-7	-	TRBD2	TGTGCCAGCAGCTTTCATGGACCAGAAGCGGGAGCCTACGAGCAGTACTTC	CASSFHGPEAGAYEQYF
TRBV10-1	TRBJ2-3	-	-	TGCGCCAGCGGTGGCGTGAGCACAGATACGCAGTATTTT	CASGGVSTDTQYF
TRBV2	TRBJ1-2	-	TRBD1	TGTGCCAGCACCTGGACAGGGGGTAGTATAAATGATGGCTACACCTTC	CASTWTGGSINDGYTF
TRBV30	TRBJ2-1	-	TRBD2	TGTGCCTTCCTCCCTCCTCCCGGACTAGCAGCCAATAATGAGCAGTTCTTC	CAFLPPPGLAANNEQFF
TRBV7-2	TRBJ1-2	once	TRBD1	TGTGCCAGCAGATTTCCAGGGGGCGCGGGCTACACCTTC	CASRFPGGAGYTF
TRBV18	TRBJ1-2	-	-	TGTGCCAGCTCACCAAGGGCAGTTCGCTATGGCTACACCTTC	CASSPRAVRYGYTF
TRBV18	TRBJ1-1	-	TRBD1	TGTGCCAGCTCACCTGTGGGCAGGGGGGGGAACACTGAAGCTTTCTTT	CASSPVGRGGNTEAFF
TRBV18	TRBJ2-1	-	TRBD2	TGTGCCAGCTCACCACAGGGACTAGCGGGAGGACACAATGAGCAGTTCTTC	CASSPQGLAGGHNEQFF
TRBV2	TRBJ2-2	-	-	TGTGCCAGCAGTTTTTCTGCCGGGGAGCTGTTTTTT	CASSFSAGELFF
TRBV5-5	TRBJ1-4	-	-	TGTGCCAGCAGCTTTCTGGGAATCTTGGGGACTAATGAAAAACTGTTTTTT	CASSFLGILGTNEKLFF
TRBV21-1	TRBJ1-1	-	-	TGTGCCATCGCGGGGGCCGGGGCTTTCTTT	CAIAGAGAFF
TRBV10-1	TRBJ1-1	-	-	TGCGCCAGCATTAAGGGATATCATGAAGCTTTCTTT	CASIKGYHEAFF
TRBV20-1	TRBJ2-4	once	-	TGCAGTGCTAGTGTAGGGTCGGGGGCCAAAAACATTCAGTACTTC	CSASVGSGAKNIQYF
TRBV5-6	TRBJ1-5	-	-	TGTGCCAGCAGCTTGGTCCGGGGGAATCAGCCCCAGCATTTT	CASSLVRGNQPQHF
TRBV10-3	TRBJ1-6	-	TRBD1	TGTGCCATCAGCGAAACGGACAGGGGGGGCTCACCCCTCCACTTT	CAISETDRGGSPLHF
TRBV2	TRBJ1-4	-	TRBD1	TGTGCCAGCAGTCCAACAGCGGGACAGGGTGAAAAACTGTTTTTT	CASSPTAGQGEKLFF